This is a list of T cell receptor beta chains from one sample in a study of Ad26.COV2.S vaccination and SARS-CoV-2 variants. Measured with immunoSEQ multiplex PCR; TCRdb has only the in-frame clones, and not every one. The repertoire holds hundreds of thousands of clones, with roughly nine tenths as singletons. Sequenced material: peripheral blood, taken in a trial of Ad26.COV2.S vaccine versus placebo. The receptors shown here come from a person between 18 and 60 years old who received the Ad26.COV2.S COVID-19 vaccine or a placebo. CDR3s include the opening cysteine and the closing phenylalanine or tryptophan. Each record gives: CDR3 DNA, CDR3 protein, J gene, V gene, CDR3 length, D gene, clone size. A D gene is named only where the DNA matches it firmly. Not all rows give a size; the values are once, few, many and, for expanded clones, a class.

cdr3_nt: TGTGCCAGCAGTTACTCGTCTGGACAGGACGGCTATGGCTACACCTTC; cdr3_aa: CASSYSSGQDGYGYTF; j_call: TRBJ1-2; v_call: TRBV6-5; cdr3_length: 16; d_call: TRBD1; clone_size: NA
cdr3_nt: TGTGCCAGCAGCTTAGGCCTGTACAGGGGGGGAGATACGCAGTATTTT; cdr3_aa: CASSLGLYRGGDTQYF; j_call: TRBJ2-3; v_call: TRBV13; cdr3_length: 16; d_call: NA; clone_size: NA
cdr3_nt: TGTGCCAGCAGTTGGGGGAGGGGCGAAGTCACTAATGAAAAACTGTTTTTT; cdr3_aa: CASSWGRGEVTNEKLFF; j_call: TRBJ1-4; v_call: TRBV5-4; cdr3_length: 17; d_call: NA; clone_size: NA
cdr3_nt: TGTGCCAGCAGCCAAGCCACCAGTTTGGGTACTGAAGCTTTCTTT; cdr3_aa: CASSQATSLGTEAFF; j_call: TRBJ1-1; v_call: TRBV3-1/TRBV3-2; cdr3_length: 15; d_call: NA; clone_size: NA
cdr3_nt: TGTGCCAGCAGCTTAACGTTCGGGGGTGAAGCTTTCTTT; cdr3_aa: CASSLTFGGEAFF; j_call: TRBJ1-1; v_call: TRBV7-3; cdr3_length: 13; d_call: NA; clone_size: NA
cdr3_nt: TGTGCCACCAGCAGAGATCCAGGGACTAGCGGCTCCTACGAGCAGTACTTC; cdr3_aa: CATSRDPGTSGSYEQYF; j_call: TRBJ2-7; v_call: TRBV15; cdr3_length: 17; d_call: TRBD2; clone_size: NA
cdr3_nt: TGTGCCAGCAGCTTAGGTACACAGTCCTACGAGCAGTACTTC; cdr3_aa: CASSLGTQSYEQYF; j_call: TRBJ2-7; v_call: TRBV5-4; cdr3_length: 14; d_call: NA; clone_size: NA
cdr3_nt: TGCAGCGTTGACCAGGGAGCTGGAAACACCATATATTTT; cdr3_aa: CSVDQGAGNTIYF; j_call: TRBJ1-3; v_call: TRBV29-1; cdr3_length: 13; d_call: NA; clone_size: few
cdr3_nt: TGTGCCAGCAGTCACTCGGGGTTTGGTGGCGAGCAGTACTTC; cdr3_aa: CASSHSGFGGEQYF; j_call: TRBJ2-7; v_call: TRBV6-2/TRBV6-3; cdr3_length: 14; d_call: NA; clone_size: NA
cdr3_nt: TGTGCCAGCAGGGCAATAGCGGGCCTTTCCTCCTACGAGCAGTACTTC; cdr3_aa: CASRAIAGLSSYEQYF; j_call: TRBJ2-7; v_call: TRBV11-2; cdr3_length: 16; d_call: TRBD2; clone_size: many
cdr3_nt: TGTGCCAGCAGAGGGCAGGGGGTAGATAAACTGTTTTTT; cdr3_aa: CASRGQGVDKLFF; j_call: TRBJ1-4; v_call: TRBV27; cdr3_length: 13; d_call: TRBD1; clone_size: few
cdr3_nt: TGTGCCAGTGCTGCGGGCCACTTCACTGAAGCTTTCTTT; cdr3_aa: CASAAGHFTEAFF; j_call: TRBJ1-1; v_call: TRBV5-8; cdr3_length: 13; d_call: NA; clone_size: few
cdr3_nt: TGCAGCGTTGAAGTTGGGACAGGGATGAACACTGAAGCTTTCTTT; cdr3_aa: CSVEVGTGMNTEAFF; j_call: TRBJ1-1; v_call: TRBV29-1; cdr3_length: 15; d_call: TRBD1; clone_size: NA
cdr3_nt: TGTGCCAGCAGCCACAGGAGGGTGGGGCAGGTAAATTCACCCCTCCACTTT; cdr3_aa: CASSHRRVGQVNSPLHF; j_call: TRBJ1-6; v_call: TRBV5-6; cdr3_length: 17; d_call: NA; clone_size: NA
cdr3_nt: TGTGCCAGTAGTTCTAGGGAAATTAGCTCCTACAATGAGCAGTTCTTC; cdr3_aa: CASSSREISSYNEQFF; j_call: TRBJ2-1; v_call: TRBV19; cdr3_length: 16; d_call: NA; clone_size: NA
cdr3_nt: TGTGCCACCAGTGACTCCGGACTAGCGGGAGCAGATACGCAGTATTTT; cdr3_aa: CATSDSGLAGADTQYF; j_call: TRBJ2-3; v_call: TRBV24-1; cdr3_length: 16; d_call: TRBD2; clone_size: NA
cdr3_nt: TGTGCCAGCAGCTTAGATGACAGAAGGGTTACCTACGAGCAGTACTTC; cdr3_aa: CASSLDDRRVTYEQYF; j_call: TRBJ2-7; v_call: TRBV7-9; cdr3_length: 16; d_call: NA; clone_size: NA
cdr3_nt: TGTGCCAGCAGAGGGACAGGGCCTATGAACACTGAAGCTTTCTTT; cdr3_aa: CASRGTGPMNTEAFF; j_call: TRBJ1-1; v_call: TRBV6-5; cdr3_length: 15; d_call: TRBD1; clone_size: once
cdr3_nt: TGTGCCAGCAGCACAAACCGGGACGCAGCGGAGATAAACACTGAAGCTTTCTTT; cdr3_aa: CASSTNRDAAEINTEAFF; j_call: TRBJ1-1; v_call: TRBV7-8; cdr3_length: 18; d_call: NA; clone_size: NA
cdr3_nt: TGCGCCAGCAGCCACTTAGGGGGAGGTGGGGCCAACGTCCTGACTTTC; cdr3_aa: CASSHLGGGGANVLTF; j_call: TRBJ2-6; v_call: TRBV4-1; cdr3_length: 16; d_call: NA; clone_size: NA
cdr3_nt: TGCAGTGCTAGTCTCTTATTGGCCTGGCACAATGAGCAGTTCTTC; cdr3_aa: CSASLLLAWHNEQFF; j_call: TRBJ2-1; v_call: TRBV20-1; cdr3_length: 15; d_call: NA; clone_size: NA
cdr3_nt: TGTGCCAGCAGCCGGGGATCTACTTCCTACGAGCAGTACTTC; cdr3_aa: CASSRGSTSYEQYF; j_call: TRBJ2-7; v_call: TRBV3-1/TRBV3-2; cdr3_length: 14; d_call: NA; clone_size: NA
cdr3_nt: TGTGCCACCAGCAGAGATTGGGAGGACAGTGGCTACACCTTC; cdr3_aa: CATSRDWEDSGYTF; j_call: TRBJ1-2; v_call: TRBV15; cdr3_length: 14; d_call: NA; clone_size: NA
cdr3_nt: TGTGCCAGCAGCTTACAGGGCACAAACTACGAGCAGTACTTC; cdr3_aa: CASSLQGTNYEQYF; j_call: TRBJ2-7; v_call: TRBV7-9; cdr3_length: 14; d_call: NA; clone_size: NA
cdr3_nt: TGTGCCAGCAGCCACCGATCTGGGAGTGGCTACACCTTC; cdr3_aa: CASSHRSGSGYTF; j_call: TRBJ1-2; v_call: TRBV14; cdr3_length: 13; d_call: NA; clone_size: NA
cdr3_nt: TGTGCCAGCAGCCTCCAGCGCTCCTACAATGAGCAGTTCTTC; cdr3_aa: CASSLQRSYNEQFF; j_call: TRBJ2-1; v_call: TRBV3-1/TRBV3-2; cdr3_length: 14; d_call: NA; clone_size: NA
cdr3_nt: TGTGCCAGCAGTTTAAGTGGCGGATTAGTCTATGGCTACACCTTC; cdr3_aa: CASSLSGGLVYGYTF; j_call: TRBJ1-2; v_call: TRBV6-2/TRBV6-3; cdr3_length: 15; d_call: NA; clone_size: NA
cdr3_nt: TGTGCCAGCAGCCTCACTAGCGGGGGGATCAATGAGCAGTTCTTC; cdr3_aa: CASSLTSGGINEQFF; j_call: TRBJ2-1; v_call: TRBV27; cdr3_length: 15; d_call: TRBD2; clone_size: NA
cdr3_nt: TGTGCTAGTGTCCCAAAGCGGGAGGAATTCTACGAGCAGTACTTC; cdr3_aa: CASVPKREEFYEQYF; j_call: TRBJ2-7; v_call: TRBV12-5; cdr3_length: 15; d_call: TRBD2; clone_size: once
cdr3_nt: TGTGCCAGCAGTTCGGACGGGTACAATCAGCCCCAGCATTTT; cdr3_aa: CASSSDGYNQPQHF; j_call: TRBJ1-5; v_call: TRBV2; cdr3_length: 14; d_call: NA; clone_size: NA
cdr3_nt: TGTGCCATCAAGGGGGCCCGAACCACTGAAGCTTTCTTT; cdr3_aa: CAIKGARTTEAFF; j_call: TRBJ1-1; v_call: TRBV10-3; cdr3_length: 13; d_call: TRBD1; clone_size: NA
cdr3_nt: TGTGCCAGCAGTTACAAAGGGTATTCACCCCTCCACTTT; cdr3_aa: CASSYKGYSPLHF; j_call: TRBJ1-6; v_call: TRBV6-5; cdr3_length: 13; d_call: NA; clone_size: NA
cdr3_nt: TGCGCCAGCAGCAAGGACAGGGGGACCTACGAGCAGTACTTC; cdr3_aa: CASSKDRGTYEQYF; j_call: TRBJ2-7; v_call: TRBV5-1; cdr3_length: 14; d_call: TRBD1; clone_size: NA
cdr3_nt: TGTGCCAGCAGCTTAGATAGGGCGGGAGCCGGGGAGCTGTTTTTT; cdr3_aa: CASSLDRAGAGELFF; j_call: TRBJ2-2; v_call: TRBV7-2; cdr3_length: 15; d_call: TRBD2; clone_size: NA
cdr3_nt: TGTGCCAGCACAGGGCGAAGCTCCTATAATTCACCCCTCCACTTT; cdr3_aa: CASTGRSSYNSPLHF; j_call: TRBJ1-6; v_call: TRBV7-2; cdr3_length: 15; d_call: NA; clone_size: NA
cdr3_nt: TGTGCCAGCTCACCACGACAGGCGAACACCGGGGAGCTGTTTTTT; cdr3_aa: CASSPRQANTGELFF; j_call: TRBJ2-2; v_call: TRBV18; cdr3_length: 15; d_call: NA; clone_size: NA
cdr3_nt: TGTGCCAGCAGTCCGACCTGGGCTGGGGCCAACGTCCTGACTTTC; cdr3_aa: CASSPTWAGANVLTF; j_call: TRBJ2-6; v_call: TRBV7-6; cdr3_length: 15; d_call: NA; clone_size: NA
cdr3_nt: TGTGCCACCAGCAGAGTGGGCAGGGGGCCCATGAACACTGAAGCTTTCTTT; cdr3_aa: CATSRVGRGPMNTEAFF; j_call: TRBJ1-1; v_call: TRBV15; cdr3_length: 17; d_call: TRBD1; clone_size: few
cdr3_nt: TGTGCCAGCAGCTCAAGCGGGAGTCAAGATACGCAGTATTTT; cdr3_aa: CASSSSGSQDTQYF; j_call: TRBJ2-3; v_call: TRBV7-6; cdr3_length: 14; d_call: TRBD2; clone_size: NA
cdr3_nt: TGTGCCAGCAGCCAAGAAAGCGACACCCTCAGCAATCAGCCCCAGCATTTT; cdr3_aa: CASSQESDTLSNQPQHF; j_call: TRBJ1-5; v_call: TRBV4-2; cdr3_length: 17; d_call: NA; clone_size: NA
cdr3_nt: TGTGCCACCAGCATGGGCGGGGGACAAGAGACCCAGTACTTC; cdr3_aa: CATSMGGGQETQYF; j_call: TRBJ2-5; v_call: TRBV15; cdr3_length: 14; d_call: TRBD2; clone_size: NA
cdr3_nt: TGTGCCAGCAGCCCAGTCGAGGGCACTGAAGCTTTCTTT; cdr3_aa: CASSPVEGTEAFF; j_call: TRBJ1-1; v_call: TRBV3-1/TRBV3-2; cdr3_length: 13; d_call: NA; clone_size: NA